This T cell receptor beta chain appears in the sequencing data of a study of tumor-infiltrating lymphocytes in primary liver carcinoma. Study-level background: Primary liver carcinoma in the patients was surgically resected.

The investigators made TCR beta cDNA from around 530 ng total RNA, using a constant-region primer. Three nested multiplex PCR rounds, a slightly modified ARM-PCR method, built the TCR beta libraries. The first two PCR rounds, nine to ten cycles each, used TRBV1-TRBV30 forward primers and a C-beta reverse primer. TCRdb redid the calling of the multiplex PCR reads with MiXCR, one entry per CDR3 protein. This sample carries about 310,000 distinct CDR3 sequences, almost 60% of them seen once, and the ten largest clones take approximately 15%. Unsorted whole blood served as the source of blood RNA, and germline DNA was extracted as well. Findings and limits, study-wide: Tumors significantly exceeded blood in top-250-clone fraction (p = 0.039). Tumor-adjacent and tumor-blood pairs overlapped less than tumor region pairs did.

Per the germline V gene, CDR1 is KGHDR and CDR2 is SFDVKD. The CDR3 sequence is 11 residues long. As concerns this clonotype: Its specificity is unknown. An end of the junction does not agree with germline; a read error may underlie this.

This clonotype was obtained from a woman in her twenties or thirties with primary liver carcinoma and hepatitis B virus infection. The chain recombines TRBV24-1 with TRBJ2-2, with a weak D call TRBD2 (6 bases). Sequencing used peripheral blood. Here the CDR3 reads CATSVRGEMFF. CDR3 nucleotide sequence: TGTGCCACCAGTGTCCGCGGGGAGATGTTTTTT.